The entry below describes one TCR beta chain. The sample belongs to a study of blood T cell repertoires in COVID-19. Whole-study context: The United States, Italy and Spain provided the acute and convalescent COVID-19 samples. In each case, the material was cDNA or gDNA derived from T cells, B-cell-depleted T cells, or PBMCs.

Germline V gene sequence: CDR1 WNHNN, CDR2 SYGVQD (reference sequence). The CDR3 totals 18 residues. Trimming at V came to 7 bases and at J to 0 bases, leaving 14 bases not matched to a gene. Per the original methods: Estimates of nucleated cell counts were drawn from the amplification of reference gene primers. Using immunoSEQ multiplex PCR, the repertoire was profiled, and TCRdb retains in-frame clones only, with some absent. The DNA gave D and trimming, while V, J and clone size come from that table. Of 75,000 to 100,000 clones listed, around 87% were seen once; the top ten hold 15% to 20%. The origin of this receptor is a human donor in a cohort sampled during active COVID-19. V gene TRBV10-1 combines with J gene TRBJ2-7; 11 nucleotides align to TRBD2. Source material: peripheral blood. The CDR3 region has the DNA TGCGCCAGCACGTGTTTACTAGCGGGGGCCCTGAGCTCCTACGAGCAGTACTTC. Translated, it gives CASTCLLAGALSSYEQYF.